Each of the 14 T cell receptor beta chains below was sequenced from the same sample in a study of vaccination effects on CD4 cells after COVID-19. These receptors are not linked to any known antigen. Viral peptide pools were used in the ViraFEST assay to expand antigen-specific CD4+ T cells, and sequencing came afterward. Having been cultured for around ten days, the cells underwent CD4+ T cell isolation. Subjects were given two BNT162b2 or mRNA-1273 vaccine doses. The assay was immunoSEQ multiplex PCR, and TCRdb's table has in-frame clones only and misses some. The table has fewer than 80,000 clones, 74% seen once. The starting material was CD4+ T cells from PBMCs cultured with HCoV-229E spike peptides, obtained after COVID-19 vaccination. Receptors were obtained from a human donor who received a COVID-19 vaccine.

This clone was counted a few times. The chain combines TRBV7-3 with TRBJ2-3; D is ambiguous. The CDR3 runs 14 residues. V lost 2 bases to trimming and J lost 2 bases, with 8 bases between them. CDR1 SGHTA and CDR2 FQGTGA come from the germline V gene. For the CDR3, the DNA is TGTGCCAGCAGCTTATTCTCCAACACAGATACGCAGTATTTT. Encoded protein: CASSLFSNTDTQYF.

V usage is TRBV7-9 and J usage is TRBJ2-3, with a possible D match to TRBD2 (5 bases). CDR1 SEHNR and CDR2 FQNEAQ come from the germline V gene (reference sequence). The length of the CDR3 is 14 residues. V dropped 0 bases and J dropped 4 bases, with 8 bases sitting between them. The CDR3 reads CASSLAQRADTQYF. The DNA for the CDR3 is TGTGCCAGCAGCTTAGCGCAGAGGGCAGATACGCAGTATTTT.

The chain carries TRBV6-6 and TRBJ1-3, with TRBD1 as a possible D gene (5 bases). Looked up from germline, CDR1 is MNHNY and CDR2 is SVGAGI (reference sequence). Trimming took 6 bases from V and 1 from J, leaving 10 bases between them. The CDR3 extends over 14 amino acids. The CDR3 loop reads CASSFGGSGNTIYF. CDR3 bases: TGTGCCAGCAGCTTCGGGGGGTCTGGAAACACCATATATTTT.

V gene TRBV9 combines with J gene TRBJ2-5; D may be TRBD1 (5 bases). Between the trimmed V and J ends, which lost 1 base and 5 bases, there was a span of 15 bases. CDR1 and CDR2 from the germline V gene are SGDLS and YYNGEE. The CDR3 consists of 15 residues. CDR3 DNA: TGTGCCAGCAGCGTATGGGAACTCAAGGGGGAGACCCAGTACTTC. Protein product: CASSVWELKGETQYF.

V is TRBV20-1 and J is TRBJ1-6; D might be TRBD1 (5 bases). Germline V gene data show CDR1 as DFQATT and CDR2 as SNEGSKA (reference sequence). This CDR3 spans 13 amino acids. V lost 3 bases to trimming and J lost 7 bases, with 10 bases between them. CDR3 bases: TGCAGTGCTAGTTCAGGGTGGAATTCACCCCTCCACTTT. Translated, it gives CSASSGWNSPLHF.

CDR3 loop: CASSIRQPPSTDTQYF. Here the CDR3 DNA reads TGTGCCAGCAGTATTCGACAGCCACCTAGCACAGATACGCAGTATTTT. This sequence joins TRBV27 and TRBJ2-3; D possibly corresponds to TRBD1 (5 bases). The germline V gene has CDR1 MNHEY and CDR2 SMNVEV (reference sequence). The CDR3 is 16 residues long. V was pared by 5 bases and J by 0 bases, with 15 bases between.

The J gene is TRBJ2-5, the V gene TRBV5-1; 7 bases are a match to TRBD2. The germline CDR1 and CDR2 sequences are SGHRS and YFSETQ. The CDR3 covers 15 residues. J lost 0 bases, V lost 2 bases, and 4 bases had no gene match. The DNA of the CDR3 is TGCGCCAGCAGCTTAGCGGGGTCGGACCAAGAGACCCAGTACTTC. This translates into CASSLAGSDQETQYF.

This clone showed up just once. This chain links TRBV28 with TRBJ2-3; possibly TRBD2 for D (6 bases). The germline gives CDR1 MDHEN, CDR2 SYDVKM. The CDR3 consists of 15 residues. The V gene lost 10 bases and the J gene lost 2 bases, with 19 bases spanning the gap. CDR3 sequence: CATVTRGSSTDTQYF. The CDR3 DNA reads TGTGCCACTGTGACCCGGGGGAGCTCCACAGATACGCAGTATTTT.

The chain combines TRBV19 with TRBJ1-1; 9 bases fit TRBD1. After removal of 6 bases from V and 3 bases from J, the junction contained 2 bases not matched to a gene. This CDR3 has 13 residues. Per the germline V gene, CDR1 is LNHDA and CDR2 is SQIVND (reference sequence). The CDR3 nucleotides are TGTGCCAGTAGACGGGACAGGGACACTGAAGCTTTCTTT. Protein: CASRRDRDTEAFF.

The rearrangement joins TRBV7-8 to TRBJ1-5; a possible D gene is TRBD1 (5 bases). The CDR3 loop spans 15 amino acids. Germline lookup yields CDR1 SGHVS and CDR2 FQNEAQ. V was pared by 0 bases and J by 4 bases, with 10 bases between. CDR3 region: CASSLAGGANQPQHF. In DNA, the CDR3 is TGTGCCAGCAGCTTAGCGGGAGGGGCTAATCAGCCCCAGCATTTT.

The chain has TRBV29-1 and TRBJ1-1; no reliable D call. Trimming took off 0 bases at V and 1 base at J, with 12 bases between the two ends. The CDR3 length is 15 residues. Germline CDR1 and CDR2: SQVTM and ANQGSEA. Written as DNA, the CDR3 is TGCAGCGTTGAAGATCTCAGCAGATCGAACACTGAAGCTTTCTTT. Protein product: CSVEDLSRSNTEAFF.

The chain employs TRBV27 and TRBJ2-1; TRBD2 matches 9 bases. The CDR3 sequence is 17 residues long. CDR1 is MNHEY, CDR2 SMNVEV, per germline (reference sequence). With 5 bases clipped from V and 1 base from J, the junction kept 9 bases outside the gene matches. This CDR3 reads CASSAAWSGGSYNEQFF. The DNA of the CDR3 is TGTGCCAGCAGTGCGGCTTGGAGCGGGGGGTCCTACAATGAGCAGTTCTTC.

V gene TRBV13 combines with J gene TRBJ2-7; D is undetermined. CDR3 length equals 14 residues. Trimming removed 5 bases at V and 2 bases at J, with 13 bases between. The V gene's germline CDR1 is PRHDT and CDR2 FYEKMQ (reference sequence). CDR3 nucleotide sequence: TGTGCCAGCAGCCGCTCCGGCAGCACCTACGAGCAGTACGTC. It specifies CASSRSGSTYEQYV.

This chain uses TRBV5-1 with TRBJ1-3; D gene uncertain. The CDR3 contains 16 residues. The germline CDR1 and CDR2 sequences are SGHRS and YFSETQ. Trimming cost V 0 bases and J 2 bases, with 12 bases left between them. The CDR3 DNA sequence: TGCGCCAGCAGCTTGGGGTCGGGCAAAACTGGAAACACCATATATTTT. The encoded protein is CASSLGSGKTGNTIYF.